The present entry profiles one TCR beta chain with its context. The source of the sample is a study of blood T cell repertoires in COVID-19. Only in-frame clones appear in the TCRdb table, and some are missing; sequencing was by immunoSEQ multiplex PCR. The top ten hold 3% to 5% of the sample, which has around 130,000 clones, about 84% seen once. Germline CDR1 and CDR2: SGHKS and YYEKEE (reference sequence). This CDR3 comprises 16 residues. J was trimmed by 8 bases and V by 4 bases; bases with no gene match: 11. The TCR comes from a man between 60 and 75 years old with acute or convalescent COVID-19. Sequencing was done on a sample of peripheral blood. The V and J genes are TRBV5-5 and TRBJ2-1; TRBD2 matches at 11 bases. Here the CDR3 reads CASSVLAGVGGDEQFF. CDR3 nucleotide sequence: TGTGCCAGCAGCGTACTAGCGGGAGTGGGTGGGGATGAGCAGTTCTTC.